This T cell receptor (beta chain) was captured in a study of cytomegalovirus exposure and HLA in healthy donors. Study results and caveats: Most of the TCR beta V segments (in an earlier analysis) were productive either about 90% or about 30% of the time.

To note about this clone: Its specificity is unknown.

The CDR3 covers 13 residues. CDR1 is MNHNY, CDR2 SVGAGI, per germline (reference sequence). Between the trimmed V and J ends, which lost 6 bases and 6 bases, there was a span of 14 bases. Primers included in the PCR were 60 Vbeta and 13 Jbeta primers. Method: immunoSEQ multiplex PCR; TCRdb's copy keeps in-frame clones and lacks some. The repertoire includes approximately 200,000 clones, approximately 81% of them detected once, and approximately 0.25% sits in the top ten. The sequence was obtained from a boy between 10 and 17 years old in good health and CMV-seronegative. The sample taken for sequencing was PBMCs. The chain recombines TRBV6-6 with TRBJ1-1; weak D call: TRBD1 (5 bases). DNA for the CDR3: TGTGCCAGCAGCCGACCCGGGGGAGCTGAAGCTTTCTTT. Protein: CASSRPGGAEAFF.